Listed here are 2 T cell receptor beta chains from one sample, sequenced in a study of T cell responses to AZD1222 COVID-19 vaccine. The data were produced by immunoSEQ multiplex PCR, yet TCRdb's version contains in-frame clones alone and is incomplete. The repertoire holds under 150,000 clones, with 80% to 90% as singletons. The sequencing used peripheral blood, collected 28 days after the second AZD1222 dose. The receptors originated from an adult who received the AZD1222 COVID-19 vaccine.

The chain is built from TRBV6-5 and TRBJ1-4; D gene ambiguous. V was clipped by 7 bases and J by 6 bases, with 18 bases between them. Germline V CDR1 and CDR2: MNHEY, SVGAGI. The CDR3 loop spans 15 amino acids. The CDR3 region has the DNA TGTGCCAGCACCAGAACGAGCTCTAGGGATGAAAAACTGTTTTTT. This sequence encodes CASTRTSSRDEKLFF.

This chain connects TRBV7-8 to TRBJ1-3, with D tentatively TRBD1 (5 bases). V lost 2 bases, J lost 8 bases, and 13 bases lay in between. CDR3 length equals 14 residues. The germline CDR1 and CDR2 sequences are SGHVS and FQNEAQ. CDR3 coding DNA: TGTGCCAGCAGCTTATCGAGGGGCTGGGACACCATATATTTT. It encodes CASSLSRGWDTIYF.